This T cell receptor beta chain was obtained from a study of T cell repertoires in cytomegalovirus infection (dated by TCRdb to about 2019). Background for the entire study: Donor HLA type was relevant to the analysis, because carriage of CMV infection together with the matching HLA type was indicated by public TCR beta signatures.

About this clonotype itself: Its antigen target is currently unknown. Per-base qualities were not stored, and no clone one base away is much larger.

V was cut back by 1 base and J by 5 bases, leaving a gap of 6 bases between them. The CDR3 covers 13 residues, taking in both the cysteine and the phenylalanine. The retained sequence is limited to the CDR3, 39 bases, with the frame set at the first base. From the germline V gene, CDR1 is SGHTA and CDR2 is FQGTGA. The instrument given in TCRdb is Illumina HiSeq 1500. TCRdb handled the public reads itself, with Q25 trimming in fastp and clone calling in MiXCR, and kept productive beta chains. When rows share a CDR3 protein, they turn into one entry using the most common DNA and genes. The sample has more than 150,000 distinct CDR3 sequences on record, roughly 19% of them singletons. The leading ten clones occupy 2.5% to 3% of the sample. What the work shows at the level of the full study, not this receptor alone: In the ex vivo response, HLA-C-restricted CMV-specific TCR beta clonotypes were dominant, and in two of eight donors the single most frequent clonotype came from this HLA-C-restricted group. In both this cohort and an independent roughly 400-donor cohort, the cumulative frequency of public TCR beta family members distinguished carriers of CMV infection plus the relevant HLA type.

The chain is assembled from TRBV7-3 and TRBJ1-5; the D gene cannot be resolved reliably. The origin of this receptor is a human donor in good health (CMV status not recorded). Some clones in this sample may be carry-over from other donors' samples. The specimen sequenced was PBMCs. The CDR3 reads as follows: CASSLKRDQPQHF. Read as DNA, the sequence is TGTGCCAGCAGCTTAAAACGGGATCAGCCCCAGCATTTT.